This TCR beta chain comes out of a study of T cells after yellow fever vaccination. This clonotype turned up a few times. Each CDR3 protein gets one entry after TCRdb re-called the 5' RACE reads with MiXCR. The sample carries 450,000 to 550,000 distinct CDR3 sequences, approximately 21% recorded once. Germline V CDR1 and CDR2: MNHEY, SVGEGT. There are 15 residues in the CDR3. Trimming took 6 bases from V and 1 from J, leaving 15 bases between them. The source material was PBMCs, sampled 15 days after the yellow fever booster vaccination. This chain uses TRBV6-2 or TRBV6-3 with TRBJ1-1; the D is unclear. The TCR sequence derives from a man aged 30 to 39 who received the YFV17D yellow fever vaccine. The CDR3 protein is CASSPPRIANTEAFF. The CDR3 region has the DNA TGTGCCAGCAGCCCCCCGAGAATCGCGAACACTGAAGCTTTCTTT.